The clone carrying this TCR beta chain came up a few times. Looked up from germline, CDR1 is SGHVS and CDR2 is FQNEAQ. This CDR3 has 18 residues. The ends lost 5 bases at V and 0 bases at J; junction bases unmatched: 6. The record originates from a study of early T cells in non-severe SARS-CoV-2 infection. Study-wide context: Sequencing of unsorted whole blood was done on bulk RNA, leaving chains unpaired.

Each cDNA molecule carried a unique molecular identifier. TCRdb independently ran MiXCR on the 5' RACE reads; one entry per CDR3 protein. Of fewer than 65,000 distinct CDR3 sequences in the sample, approximately 5.9% were seen once. Specimen: whole blood, collected at baseline. The chain carries TRBV7-8 and TRBJ2-3; TRBD2 matches at 15 bases. This TCR was recovered from an adult who was a healthcare worker with PCR-confirmed SARS-CoV-2 infection or an uninfected control (not recorded which). In nucleotides, the CDR3 is TGTGCCAGCAGCGTAATCGGACTAGCGGGAGGGAGCACAGATACGCAGTATTTT. This encodes CASSVIGLAGGSTDTQYF. The full variable domain, in which reference TRBV7-8 and TRBJ2-3 provide the parts outside the CDR3, is GAGVSQSPRYKVAKRGQDVALRCDPISGHVSLFWYQQALGQGPEFLTYFQNEAQLDKSGLPSDRFFAERPEGSVSTLKIQRTQQEDSAVYLCASSVIGLAGGSTDTQYFGPGTRLTVL.